The 30 T cell receptor beta chains given below trace back to one sample, sequenced in a study of T-cell memory formation after mild COVID-19. TCRdb itself ran the 5' RACE reads through MiXCR, one entry per CDR3 protein. This table has about 390,000 distinct CDR3 sequences, approximately 15% appearing once. Material for sequencing was PBMCs or a T cell subset sorted from them (not recorded which). The origin of the receptors is a man aged 18 to 29 who had mild COVID-19 (a few samples of this study predate the infection). Cell type and time point are not known.

The chain has TRBV5-1 and TRBJ1-2, with TRBD1 as a possible D gene (5 bases). V was cut by 4 bases and J by 4 bases, with 17 bases left in between. This CDR3 region has 15 residues. Germline CDR1 reads SGHRS; CDR2 reads YFSETQ. In nucleotides, the CDR3 is TGCGCCAGCAGCCCCCGGGACTTAGGAGGCTATGGCTACACCTTC. It specifies CASSPRDLGGYGYTF.

This clonotype was observed a handful of times. This chain links TRBV4-1 with TRBJ2-7; no reliable D call. Per germline, CDR1 MGHRA and CDR2 YSYEKL. V was shortened by 3 bases and J by 4 bases, with 10 bases between the two germline ends. This CDR3 is 13 amino acids long. The CDR3 loop is CASSQEFRYEQYV. CDR3 nucleotide sequence: TGCGCCAGCAGCCAGGAATTCCGGTACGAGCAGTACGTC.

The chain is built from TRBV27 and TRBJ2-7, with 7 bases fitting TRBD1. The junction had 6 bases not matched to a gene; V was cut back by 1 base and J by 0 bases. The germline CDR1 and CDR2 sequences are MNHEY and SMNVEV (reference sequence). The length of the CDR3 is 16 residues. CDR3: CASSLYAGGSSYEQYF. In DNA, the CDR3 is TGTGCCAGCAGTTTATATGCAGGGGGAAGCTCCTACGAGCAGTACTTC.

Ten or more counts support this clonotype. V usage is TRBV6-5 and J usage is TRBJ1-1; D is possibly TRBD1 (5 bases). With 6 bases removed from V and 5 bases from J, the gap between germline ends came to 7 bases. The germline V gene has CDR1 MNHEY and CDR2 SVGAGI. The length of the CDR3 is 11 residues. The DNA for the CDR3 is TGTGCCAGCAGAGGGGAGACTGAAGCTTTCTTT. Translating gives CASRGETEAFF.

The rearrangement joins TRBV4-3 to TRBJ1-6; tentative D call: TRBD1 (6 bases). The germline CDR1 and CDR2 sequences are LGHNA and YSLEER. The CDR3 length is 13 residues. Trimming left V 5 bases short and J 10 bases short, with 12 bases between. This chain's CDR3 is CASSIGGDSPLHF. CDR3 sequence (DNA): TGCGCCAGCAGCATAGGGGGGGACTCACCCCTCCACTTT.

The chain employs TRBV30 and TRBJ2-3; TRBD2 agrees at 12 bases. The CDR3 covers 17 residues. Germline CDR1 is GTSNPN and CDR2 is SVGIG (reference sequence). The V segment lost 3 bases and the J segment 2 bases; nucleotides outside the gene matches: 9. The CDR3 protein is CAWSPRLAGALTDTQYF. The CDR3 nucleotides are TGTGCCTGGAGCCCGAGACTAGCGGGGGCCCTCACAGATACGCAGTATTTT.

The table lists this clonotype with a few counts. The V and J genes are TRBV19 and TRBJ2-3; the D gene is possibly TRBD1 (5 bases). Between the trimmed V and J ends, which lost 5 bases and 0 bases, there was a span of 9 bases. Germline CDR1 is LNHDA and CDR2 is SQIVND (reference sequence). The CDR3 totals 14 residues. The CDR3 reads CASSVTASTDTQYF. The CDR3 DNA sequence: TGTGCCAGTAGTGTGACAGCTAGCACAGATACGCAGTATTTT.

This clonotype was observed a few times. The chain has TRBV10-3 and TRBJ1-5; TRBD1 is a possible D gene (6 bases). The CDR3 consists of 13 residues. V lost 6 bases to trimming and J lost 5 bases, with 11 bases between them. Germline loops: CDR1 ENHRY, CDR2 SYGVKD. CDR3 loop: CAISRQEDQPQHF. As DNA, the CDR3 is TGTGCCATCAGCCGACAGGAGGATCAGCCCCAGCATTTT.

This clonotype was seen a few times. This chain links TRBV10-3 with TRBJ2-1, with TRBD2 matching over 14 bases. Unmatched junction bases numbered 9, after V lost 8 bases and J lost 0 bases. CDR3 length: 18 amino acids. Germline V gene data show CDR1 as ENHRY and CDR2 as SYGVKD. CDR3 protein: CAIARTSGGLSSYNEQFF. The CDR3 nucleotides are TGTGCCATCGCCAGGACTAGCGGGGGGCTGAGCTCCTACAATGAGCAGTTCTTC.

In this sample, this clonotype turned up many times. The J gene is TRBJ1-5, the V gene TRBV12-3 or TRBV12-4; D perhaps matches TRBD1 (5 bases). Between the trimmed V and J ends, which lost 6 bases and 6 bases, there was a span of 12 bases. This CDR3 has 13 amino acids. CDR3 loop: CASSQGEGQPQHF. CDR3 nucleotides: TGTGCCAGCAGCCAGGGAGAAGGTCAGCCCCAGCATTTT.

The chain carries TRBV12-3 or TRBV12-4 and TRBJ2-1; D unclear. Trimming shortened V by 0 bases and J by 2 bases, and 11 bases separated the two germline ends. This CDR3 spans 16 amino acids. As DNA, the CDR3 is TGTGCCAGCAGTTTAGCGCTTTGGGGAACCTACAATGAGCAGTTCTTC. Protein product: CASSLALWGTYNEQFF.

This clonotype was seen a few times. V and J are TRBV11-2 and TRBJ2-3, with 7 bases aligning to TRBD2. The germline gives CDR1 SGHAT, CDR2 FQNNGV. The CDR3 is 19 amino acids. Losses at the gene ends were 4 bases for V and 0 bases for J; bases not matched to a gene: 16. In DNA, the CDR3 is TGTGCCAGCAGCTCCTTCCTCGAACACCTAGCGGATAGCACAGATACGCAGTATTTT. Amino acid sequence: CASSSFLEHLADSTDTQYF.

The rearrangement uses TRBV4-3 and TRBJ2-7; D unresolved. The CDR3 totals 14 residues. V was trimmed by 0 bases and J by 6 bases, leaving 12 bases between them. Germline assignment: CDR1 LGHNA and CDR2 YSLEER. CDR3 loop: CASSQEVSVGEQYF. CDR3 coding DNA: TGCGCCAGCAGCCAAGAAGTTTCGGTCGGCGAGCAGTACTTC.

This clonotype came up many times. The rearrangement links TRBV5-1 to TRBJ1-6; D gene uncertain. The CDR3 is 15 amino acids. Trimming removed 0 bases at V and 5 bases at J, with 9 bases between. The germline CDR1 and CDR2 sequences are SGHRS and YFSETQ. In DNA form, the CDR3 reads TGCGCCAGCAGCTTGGGTTTCGGCGATAATTCACCCCTCCACTTT. It translates to CASSLGFGDNSPLHF. Supplemented by reference TRBV5-1 and TRBJ1-6, the full variable domain reads KAGVTQTPRYLIKTRGQQVTLSCSPISGHRSVSWYQQTPGQGLQFLFEYFSETQRNKGNFPGRFSGRQFSNSRSEMNVSTLELGDSALYLCASSLGFGDNSPLHFGNGTRLTVT.

The V gene is TRBV6-6, the J gene TRBJ2-3; 7 bases are a match to TRBD2. Trimming took 0 bases from V and 0 from J; bases not matched to a gene: 12. Germline V gene data show CDR1 as MNHNY and CDR2 as SVGAGI (reference sequence). This CDR3 is built from 19 residues. The CDR3 DNA reads as TGTGCCAGCAGTTACTCGATGGGTGGTGCGGGGGAAAGCACAGATACGCAGTATTTT. This gives the protein CASSYSMGGAGESTDTQYF.

This clonotype was counted only a few times. The chain uses TRBV19 and TRBJ2-7; the D gene is possibly TRBD2 (5 bases). With 3 bases removed from V and 3 bases from J, the gap between germline ends came to 12 bases. CDR1 and CDR2 (germline): LNHDA, SQIVND (reference sequence). The CDR3 consists of 14 residues. CDR3 loop: CASSMDLMNYEQYF. The CDR3 DNA is TGTGCCAGTAGTATGGACTTGATGAACTACGAGCAGTACTTC.

This clonotype has a handful of counts. The V and J genes are TRBV12-3 or TRBV12-4 and TRBJ2-7; D ambiguous. Trimming pared 5 bases from V and 3 bases from J, leaving 11 bases between. CDR3 size: 13 residues. In DNA form, the CDR3 reads TGTGCCAGCAGTCTCCCGCCCGGCTACGAGCAGTACTTC. Amino acids: CASSLPPGYEQYF.

This clonotype turned up a few times. This chain uses TRBV6-2 or TRBV6-3 with TRBJ2-7; D assignment may be TRBD1 or TRBD2 (5 bases each). V lost 2 bases, J lost 6 bases, and 14 bases lay in between. The CDR3 totals 14 residues. Per germline, CDR1 MNHEY and CDR2 SVGEGT. Here the CDR3 DNA reads TGTGCCAGCAGTTACATCACGCGAGGGGCCGAGCAGTACTTC. It is translated as CASSYITRGAEQYF.

The chain is built from TRBV7-3 and TRBJ1-2; TRBD1 is a possible D gene (5 bases). This CDR3 spans 17 amino acids. Germline CDR1 reads SGHTA; CDR2 reads FQGTGA. Trimming stripped 5 bases from V and 8 bases from J, with 27 bases between. In DNA form, the CDR3 reads TGTGCCAGCAGCCCAAGCCCCGGGACGGGGTCGTATCGCGGCTACACCTTC. As protein: CASSPSPGTGSYRGYTF.

The J gene is TRBJ1-1, the V gene TRBV7-9, with D unresolved. V lost 0 bases, J lost 3 bases, and 14 bases lay in between. Germline CDR1 SEHNR, CDR2 FQNEAQ (reference sequence). This CDR3 spans 16 amino acids. CDR3 protein: CASSLASAPGYTEAFF. CDR3 coding DNA: TGTGCCAGCAGCTTAGCCTCGGCCCCCGGGTACACTGAAGCTTTCTTT.

This chain connects TRBV3-1 to TRBJ2-7; D may be TRBD2 (6 bases). CDR3 size: 18 residues. Germline CDR1 is LGHDT and CDR2 is YNNKEL (reference sequence). The V end was cut by 4 bases, the J end by 4 bases, with 26 bases between. The CDR3 reads CASSPHALACLREYEQYV. The CDR3 DNA reads as TGTGCCAGCAGCCCGCATGCACTAGCCTGTTTGCGAGAGTACGAGCAGTACGTC.

CDR3: CASSTPGQGLVYGYTF. Here the CDR3 DNA reads TGTGCCAGCAGTACCCCAGGACAGGGCCTTGTCTATGGCTACACCTTC. This chain uses TRBV28 with TRBJ1-2; TRBD1 matches at 8 bases. After removal of 5 bases from V and 4 bases from J, the junction contained 12 bases not matched to a gene. CDR3 length equals 16 residues. The germline V gene encodes CDR1 MDHEN and CDR2 SYDVKM.

This clonotype turned up a few times. The chain carries TRBV11-2 and TRBJ2-5, with D uncertain. Germline V gene lookup returns CDR1 SGHAT and CDR2 FQNNGV. V lost 2 bases to trimming and J lost 5 bases, with 9 bases between them. The CDR3 is 13 residues long. The CDR3 DNA reads TGTGCCAGCAGCTTACGGGTAATGGAGACCCAGTACTTC. Protein sequence: CASSLRVMETQYF.

This clonotype was seen a few times. This chain joins TRBV2 and TRBJ1-4; D is undetermined. V was pared by 7 bases and J by 4 bases, with 22 bases between. Germline V CDR1 and CDR2: SNHLY, FYNNEI. The length of the CDR3 is 17 residues. The CDR3 DNA is TGTGCCAGCAACGACTTCTCCAAGGCACGGAGTAATGAAAAACTGTTTTTT. This gives the protein CASNDFSKARSNEKLFF.

This clonotype appeared a few times. The rearrangement links TRBV12-3 or TRBV12-4 to TRBJ1-5, with D tentatively TRBD1 (5 bases). Trimming shortened V by 6 bases and J by 8 bases, and 14 bases separated the two germline ends. The CDR3 has 13 amino acids. The CDR3 bases are TGTGCCAGCAGCCTAGGGGAATGGGAGCCCCAGCATTTT. It codes for CASSLGEWEPQHF.

This chain uses TRBV4-1 with TRBJ1-1; maybe TRBD1 (5 bases). Germline V gives CDR1 MGHRA, CDR2 YSYEKL. This CDR3 is 19 amino acids long. Trimming left V 4 bases short and J 0 bases short, with 24 bases between. The CDR3 DNA reads as TGCGCCAGCAGCCCACGATCCCTTGGGGGACCCCTGATGAACACTGAAGCTTTCTTT. This codes for CASSPRSLGGPLMNTEAFF.

The CDR3 sequence: CASSSSGIYTDTQYF. CDR3 DNA: TGCGCCAGCAGTTCTAGCGGGATCTACACAGATACGCAGTATTTT. The rearrangement uses TRBV5-1 and TRBJ2-3; 9 bases map to TRBD2. After removal of 5 bases from V and 2 bases from J, the junction contained 6 bases not matched to a gene. The CDR3 covers 15 residues. Germline assignment: CDR1 SGHRS and CDR2 YFSETQ.

The chain links TRBV24-1 to TRBJ1-5, with D perhaps matching TRBD1 (5 bases). The germline V gene has CDR1 KGHDR and CDR2 SFDVKD. Trimming pared 10 bases from V and 5 bases from J, leaving 17 bases between. This CDR3 contains 14 residues. CDR3 DNA: TGTGCCACTGCCCCCCTTGGGGACGATCAGCCCCAGCATTTT. Its protein is CATAPLGDDQPQHF.

This clonotype was counted at least ten times. The rearrangement uses TRBV30 and TRBJ1-1; TRBD1 is a possible D gene (5 bases). CDR3 size: 14 residues. Trimming removed 1 base at V and 10 bases at J, with 19 bases between. Germline CDR1 reads GTSNPN; CDR2 reads SVGIG (reference sequence). CDR3 in DNA: TGTGCCTGGAGTGGTCCTCCTAACAGGATTGGAGCTTTCTTT. It specifies CAWSGPPNRIGAFF.

This clonotype was seen only a few times. As DNA, the CDR3 is TGCGCCAGCAGCTTGGGGGGACTAGTAAGTGAGCAGTTCTTC. Translating gives CASSLGGLVSEQFF. The chain couples TRBV5-1 to TRBJ2-1; 8 nucleotides align to TRBD2. The CDR3 runs 14 residues. Germline-derived CDR1 and CDR2 are SGHRS and YFSETQ. V lost 0 bases to trimming and J lost 9 bases; unmatched junction nucleotides: 5.